The 17 T cell receptor beta chains below were found in one sample sequenced in a study of blood T cell repertoires in COVID-19. The table came from immunoSEQ multiplex PCR; TCRdb's copy has only in-frame clones and leaves some out. The table lists roughly 250,000 clones, about 86% of them singletons. Sequenced: peripheral blood. These receptors were taken from a woman aged 25 to 39 with COVID-19, enrolled during active disease.

The chain joins TRBV7-9 to TRBJ2-1; 8 bases fit TRBD2. The CDR3 loop spans 18 amino acids. V lost 3 bases and J lost 0; bases outside the gene matches: 10. CDR1 and CDR2 (germline): SEHNR, FQNEAQ (reference sequence). CDR3: CASSLSRGAGGSYNEQFF. The CDR3 region has the DNA TGTGCCAGCAGCTTGTCCCGCGGGGCGGGGGGCTCCTACAATGAGCAGTTCTTC.

The chain has TRBV28 and TRBJ2-2; possible D gene TRBD2, 6 bases. Trimming removed 7 bases from V and 6 bases from J, with 15 bases in between. CDR1 is MDHEN, CDR2 SYDVKM, per germline. CDR3 length: 14 residues. The CDR3 here is CASTLGGPPGELFF. Written as DNA, the CDR3 is TGTGCCAGCACCCTGGGGGGTCCCCCCGGGGAGCTGTTTTTT.

The chain recombines TRBV7-2 with TRBJ2-3; tentative D call: TRBD2 (6 bases). This CDR3 region has 15 residues. Germline V gene lookup returns CDR1 SGHTA and CDR2 FQGNSA. Trimming shortened V by 5 bases and J by 0 bases, and 12 bases separated the two germline ends. Written as DNA, the CDR3 is TGTGCCAGCAGCCCTAGACTAGGCAGCACAGATACGCAGTATTTT. Translating it yields CASSPRLGSTDTQYF.

This chain links TRBV19 with TRBJ1-2; TRBD1 is a possible D gene (6 bases). The V gene's germline CDR1 is LNHDA and CDR2 SQIVND (reference sequence). Trimming shortened V by 7 bases and J by 7 bases, and 13 bases separated the two germline ends. The CDR3 is 12 amino acids. Written as DNA, the CDR3 is TGTGCCAGTATGGGGGGGGCGCCTGGCTACACCTTC. As protein: CASMGGAPGYTF.

J is TRBJ2-7 and V is TRBV29-1; a possible D gene is TRBD2 (7 bases). V was trimmed by 1 base and J by 0 bases, leaving 13 bases between them. Germline V gene sequence: CDR1 SQVTM, CDR2 ANQGSEA. The CDR3 is made up of 15 amino acids. CDR3 in DNA: TGCAGCGTTGAAGGGGGGGGCATCAGCTCCTACGAGCAGTACTTC. This gives the protein CSVEGGGISSYEQYF.

This clone was recorded once. The rearrangement uses TRBV24-1 and TRBJ2-3, with 9 bases identical to TRBD1. Germline V lookup: CDR1 KGHDR, CDR2 SFDVKD. With 1 base clipped from V and 4 bases from J, the junction kept 11 bases outside the gene matches. This CDR3 has 18 amino acids. CDR3 in DNA: TGTGCCACCAGTGATTTTACGCCGGGACAGGGTATCTCAGATACGCAGTATTTT. It codes for CATSDFTPGQGISDTQYF.

The rearrangement uses TRBV5-1 and TRBJ1-4; D not resolved. The CDR3 has 14 residues. Germline V gives CDR1 SGHRS, CDR2 YFSETQ. The V end was cut by 4 bases, the J end by 6 bases, with 13 bases between. The chain's CDR3 is CASSRETTYEKLFF. The CDR3 DNA reads TGCGCCAGCAGCCGAGAAACGACTTATGAAAAACTGTTTTTT. The full variable domain, rest sourced from reference TRBV5-1 and TRBJ1-4, is KAGVTQTPRYLIKTRGQQVTLSCSPISGHRSVSWYQQTPGQGLQFLFEYFSETQRNKGNFPGRFSGRQFSNSRSEMNVSTLELGDSALYLCASSRETTYEKLFFGSGTQLSVL.

The chain combines TRBV7-2 with TRBJ2-5; 7 bases are shared with TRBD1. CDR1 and CDR2 (germline): SGHTA, FQGNSA. Trimming at V came to 5 bases and at J to 4 bases, leaving 13 bases not matched to a gene. This CDR3 region has 16 residues. The CDR3 here is CASSTNPLTGVETQYF. The CDR3 bases are TGTGCCAGCAGCACAAACCCGCTAACAGGGGTAGAGACCCAGTACTTC.

The genes are TRBV15 and TRBJ2-6, with 7 bases lining up with TRBD1. CDR1 is LNHNV and CDR2 is YYDKDF in the germline V gene (reference sequence). The CDR3 sequence is 15 residues long. The V and J ends lost 4 bases and 4 bases, in that order; junction bases with no gene match: 4. CDR3 amino acids: CATSTGGPGANVLTF. The CDR3 DNA reads TGTGCCACCAGCACAGGGGGTCCCGGGGCCAACGTCCTGACTTTC.

The chain joins TRBV18 to TRBJ2-7, with 9 bases that match TRBD1. Germline V lookup: CDR1 KGHSH, CDR2 LQKENI. The V gene end was trimmed by 1 base and the J gene end by 4 bases; junction bases not matched to a gene: 14. The CDR3 has 18 amino acids. DNA for the CDR3: TGTGCCAGCTCACCACTTATCGAAAGTTCCGGGACAGGGTACGAGCAGTACTTC. Amino acid sequence: CASSPLIESSGTGYEQYF.

This chain joins TRBV5-6 and TRBJ1-2; no definite D call. In germline, CDR1 is SGHDT, CDR2 YYEEEE. The CDR3 consists of 14 residues. Trimming left V 1 base short and J 2 bases short, with 9 bases between. This chain's CDR3 is CASSLLQANYGYTF. For the CDR3, the DNA is TGTGCCAGCAGCTTGCTCCAGGCAAACTATGGCTACACCTTC. Full variable domain (outside the CDR3, taken from reference TRBV5-6 and TRBJ1-2): DAGVTQSPTHLIKTRGQQVTLRCSPKSGHDTVSWYQQALGQGPQFIFQYYEEEERQRGNFPDRFSGHQFPNYSSELNVNALLLGDSALYLCASSLLQANYGYTFGSGTRLTVV.

The chain links TRBV6-5 to TRBJ1-4; maybe TRBD1 (5 bases). The CDR3 covers 15 residues. The germline gives CDR1 MNHEY, CDR2 SVGAGI. V lost 5 bases, J lost 1 base, and 11 bases lay in between. CDR3 region: CASSTDGGTNEKLFF. The CDR3 coding sequence is TGTGCCAGCAGTACCGACGGGGGAACTAATGAAAAACTGTTTTTT.

The chain couples TRBV4-1 to TRBJ1-4; possibly TRBD1 for D (5 bases). Trimming cost V 1 base and J 3 bases, with 18 bases left between them. Germline CDR1 reads MGHRA; CDR2 reads YSYEKL. The length of the CDR3 is 18 residues. The CDR3 sequence: CASSQALRRDGPNEKLFF. CDR3 sequence (DNA): TGCGCCAGCAGCCAAGCTCTCCGGCGGGACGGACCTAATGAAAAACTGTTTTTT.

The chain couples TRBV11-2 to TRBJ2-5; maybe TRBD1 (6 bases). Trimming stripped 0 bases from V and 11 bases from J, with 19 bases between. Germline-derived CDR1 and CDR2 are SGHAT and FQNNGV. The CDR3 length is 15 residues. The CDR3 sequence is CASSLEGARPPGQYF. The CDR3 nucleotides are TGTGCCAGCAGCTTAGAGGGGGCTCGGCCTCCGGGACAGTACTTC.

This clone was recorded only once. The V and J genes are TRBV21-1 and TRBJ2-3; the D call TRBD1 from the table was never checked on the DNA. TRBV21-1 is a listed pseudogene. This CDR3 spans 12 amino acids. The CDR3 sequence is CASAVQPDTQYF. CDR3 in DNA: TGTGCCAGCGCAGTGCAACCAGATACGCAGTATTTT.

V gene TRBV5-1 combines with J gene TRBJ2-3, with TRBD2 matching 13 bases. The germline CDR1 and CDR2 sequences are SGHRS and YFSETQ. This CDR3 region has 18 residues. With V trimmed by 5 bases and J by 2 bases, 11 bases remained unmatched. This chain's CDR3 is CASREGLAGQPYTDTQYF. The CDR3 region has the DNA TGCGCCAGCAGGGAGGGACTAGCGGGACAACCGTACACAGATACGCAGTATTTT. The variable domain in full, completed from reference TRBV5-1 and TRBJ2-3, reads KAGVTQTPRYLIKTRGQQVTLSCSPISGHRSVSWYQQTPGQGLQFLFEYFSETQRNKGNFPGRFSGRQFSNSRSEMNVSTLELGDSALYLCASREGLAGQPYTDTQYFGPGTRLTVL.

The rearrangement joins TRBV9 to TRBJ2-2; 8 bases map to TRBD1. The CDR3 runs to 16 residues. Losses at the gene ends were 0 bases for V and 8 bases for J; bases not matched to a gene: 9. Germline V CDR1 and CDR2: SGDLS, YYNGEE. CDR3 coding DNA: TGTGCCAGCAGCGTAGTCGGCACAGGGGGTAGGGGGGAGCTGTTTTTT. This codes for CASSVVGTGGRGELFF.